These 21 T cell receptor beta chains were sequenced from one sample in a study of control samples from healthy donors and cancer patients. Using immunoSEQ multiplex PCR, the repertoire was profiled, and TCRdb retains in-frame clones only, with some absent. Among about 110,000 clones, approximately 90% were seen once, and the ten largest hold roughly 18%. The specimen was blood. Receptor source: a woman aged 45-60 years in good health.

The rearrangement links TRBV14 to TRBJ1-2, with D possibly matching TRBD1 (5 bases). The CDR3 is 13 residues long. The V end lost 10 bases, the J end lost 4 bases, and 16 bases lay between the germline ends. In germline, CDR1 is SGHDN, CDR2 FVKESK. The CDR3 region has the DNA TGTGCCACCTCACTGGGGGGAATCTATGGCTACACCTTC. Translation: CATSLGGIYGYTF.

This clone was found once. The chain links TRBV27 to TRBJ1-6; 10 nucleotides align to TRBD1. With V trimmed by 8 bases and J by 9 bases, 4 bases remained unmatched. Germline V gives CDR1 MNHEY, CDR2 SMNVEV (reference sequence). The CDR3 loop spans 13 amino acids. CDR3 in amino acids: CASGTGVSSPLHF. Here the CDR3 DNA reads TGTGCCAGCGGGACAGGGGTTAGTTCACCCCTCCACTTT.

The genes are TRBV5-5 and TRBJ1-1; tentative D call: TRBD1 (5 bases). The CDR3 covers 15 residues. Germline-derived CDR1 and CDR2 are SGHKS and YYEKEE (reference sequence). V lost 0 bases, J lost 1 base, and 10 bases lay in between. CDR3 sequence (DNA): TGTGCCAGCAGCTTGGCCGGGCAGGGGAACACTGAAGCTTTCTTT. Translation: CASSLAGQGNTEAFF.

V usage is TRBV6-6 and J usage is TRBJ2-2; no definite D call. This CDR3 region has 12 residues. The V gene's germline CDR1 is MNHNY and CDR2 SVGAGI (reference sequence). Written as DNA, the CDR3 is TGTGGGGCTCAAGCGAACACCGGGGAGCTGTTTTTT. Translating it yields CGAQANTGELFF.

J is TRBJ1-1 and V is TRBV18, with a weak D call TRBD1 (6 bases). The V end was cut by 4 bases, the J end by 1 base, with 7 bases between. Germline V gene data show CDR1 as KGHSH and CDR2 as LQKENI. CDR3 length: 13 amino acids. The CDR3 sequence: CASSLGQNTEAFF. The CDR3 DNA follows: TGTGCCAGCTCACTGGGACAGAACACTGAAGCTTTCTTT.

The gene calls are TRBV12-3 or TRBV12-4 and TRBJ1-1, with D possibly matching TRBD1 (6 bases). V was shortened by 10 bases and J by 4 bases, with 16 bases between the two germline ends. This CDR3 is 13 amino acids long. The CDR3 loop is CATYREVGTEAFF. DNA for the CDR3: TGTGCCACCTACAGGGAAGTGGGCACTGAAGCTTTCTTT.

The genes are TRBV11-1 and TRBJ2-2; TRBD1 or TRBD2 may be the D gene (5 bases each). V was clipped by 1 base and J by 4 bases, with 10 bases between them. Germline values: CDR1 SGHAT, CDR2 FQDESV (reference sequence). The CDR3 totals 15 residues. CDR3 nucleotides: TGTGCCAGCAGCTTAGGATTGGGGGTCACCGGGGAGCTGTTTTTT. It encodes CASSLGLGVTGELFF.

There are a few counts of this clone. This chain joins TRBV6-2 or TRBV6-3 and TRBJ1-3, with D hard to call. There are 11 residues in the CDR3. Per the germline V gene, CDR1 is MNHEY and CDR2 is SVGEGT. V lost 6 bases to trimming and J lost 7 bases, with 7 bases between them. The CDR3 sequence: CASSPMNTIYF. CDR3 coding DNA: TGTGCCAGCAGCCCGATGAACACCATATATTTT.

The chain is built from TRBV7-8 and TRBJ2-1, with D possibly TRBD2 on 5 matching bases. The CDR3 is 15 residues long. Per the germline V gene, CDR1 is SGHVS and CDR2 is FQNEAQ. The V end lost 4 bases, the J end lost 6 bases, and 16 bases lay between the germline ends. This CDR3 is CASSSKASKGNEQFF. CDR3 in DNA: TGTGCCAGCAGCTCAAAGGCTAGCAAAGGCAATGAGCAGTTCTTC.

A remark on this clone: At one end the junction does not follow the germline gene, possibly because of a read error. The V and J genes are TRBV3-1 (or the pseudogene TRBV3-2) and TRBJ2-1, with 9 nucleotides matching TRBD1. Germline assignment: CDR1 LGHDT and CDR2 YNNKEL (reference sequence). The CDR3 consists of 12 residues. In nucleotides, the CDR3 is TGTGCCAGCAGCGGGGGACAGGGCAAAGTTCTCTTC. It translates to CASSGGQGKVLF.

The J gene is TRBJ2-5, the V gene TRBV5-6; tentatively, D is TRBD2 (6 bases). The CDR3 has 15 residues. Trimming removed 2 bases at V and 3 bases at J, with 14 bases between. Per the germline V gene, CDR1 is SGHDT and CDR2 is YYEEEE. The CDR3 region is CASSFYGTRKETQYF. As DNA, the CDR3 is TGTGCCAGCAGCTTCTACGGGACTCGAAAAGAGACCCAGTACTTC.

The chain recombines TRBV10-3 with TRBJ2-7; D is uncertain. V was pared by 2 bases and J by 5 bases, with 7 bases between. Germline V gene sequence: CDR1 ENHRY, CDR2 SYGVKD. CDR3 size: 12 residues. CDR3 residues: CAISETTHEQYF. CDR3 nucleotide sequence: TGTGCCATCAGTGAGACCACCCACGAGCAGTACTTC.

The V call is TRBV12-3 or TRBV12-4, the J call TRBJ1-4; a weak D match, TRBD1 (6 bases). This CDR3 contains 13 residues. V was shortened by 5 bases and J by 8 bases, with 12 bases between the two germline ends. As DNA, the CDR3 is TGTGCCAGCAGTCCCGGGACAAAAGAAAAACTGTTTTTT. It is translated as CASSPGTKEKLFF.

The chain joins TRBV6-5 to TRBJ1-2; 7 bases map to TRBD1. CDR1 is MNHEY, CDR2 SVGAGI, per germline. This CDR3 spans 13 amino acids. V lost 10 bases and J lost 4; bases outside the gene matches: 9. In nucleotides, the CDR3 is TGTGCCACGAGCACCAGGGGGACCTATGGCTACACCTTC. Encoded protein: CATSTRGTYGYTF.

The J gene is TRBJ1-5, the V gene TRBV2; 9 positions agree with TRBD1. CDR3 length: 17 amino acids. V shed 8 bases, J shed 0 bases, and the junction held 11 bases outside the gene matches. Per the germline V gene, CDR1 is SNHLY and CDR2 is FYNNEI. The CDR3 DNA reads TGTGCCAGCCTGCATGGACAGGGGAGAAATAGCAATCAGCCCCAGCATTTT. As protein: CASLHGQGRNSNQPQHF.

This chain uses TRBV30 with TRBJ1-2; D ambiguous. V was trimmed by 0 bases and J by 9 bases, leaving 20 bases between them. The CDR3 is made up of 15 amino acids. Germline loops: CDR1 GTSNPN, CDR2 SVGIG (reference sequence). The CDR3 here is CAWSVLQDASSSYTF. In DNA, the CDR3 is TGTGCCTGGAGTGTACTGCAGGACGCGTCGAGCAGCTACACCTTC.

The chain combines TRBV19 with TRBJ2-1; tentatively, D is TRBD2 (5 bases). V dropped 7 bases and J dropped 0 bases, with 13 bases sitting between them. Germline lookup yields CDR1 LNHDA and CDR2 SQIVND (reference sequence). The CDR3 runs to 15 residues. CDR3 in amino acids: CASTPDLSSYNEQFF. Here the CDR3 DNA reads TGTGCCAGTACCCCGGACTTGAGCTCCTACAATGAGCAGTTCTTC.

The V and J genes are TRBV7-3 and TRBJ2-2, with TRBD1 as a possible D gene (6 bases). V was clipped by 7 bases and J by 4 bases, with 25 bases between them. CDR3 size: 18 residues. The germline V gene has CDR1 SGHTA and CDR2 FQGTGA. CDR3: CASTPSPLPGGGTGELFF. The CDR3 nucleotides are TGTGCCAGCACCCCATCCCCTCTCCCTGGGGGCGGCACCGGGGAGCTGTTTTTT.

The J gene is TRBJ2-1, the V gene TRBV24-1, with D perhaps matching TRBD1 or TRBD2 (6 bases each). Between the trimmed V and J ends, which lost 0 bases and 7 bases, there was a span of 15 bases. Germline CDR1 is KGHDR and CDR2 is SFDVKD. CDR3 length equals 16 residues. In DNA, the CDR3 is TGTGCCACCAGTGATTTGTCCGGGGGCCTCCAAAATGAGCAGTTCTTC. It yields the protein CATSDLSGGLQNEQFF.

The chain recombines TRBV5-1 with TRBJ2-1, with D possibly TRBD2 on 5 matching bases. Germline CDR1 is SGHRS and CDR2 is YFSETQ. V gave up 3 bases and J gave up 9 bases, with 16 bases separating them. This CDR3 region has 14 residues. The CDR3 nucleotides read TGCGCCAGCAGCTCGGGGTCCCGGTCTGGTGAGCAGTTCTTC. Translation: CASSSGSRSGEQFF. Together with reference TRBV5-1 and TRBJ2-1, the CDR3 gives the full variable domain: KAGVTQTPRYLIKTRGQQVTLSCSPISGHRSVSWYQQTPGQGLQFLFEYFSETQRNKGNFPGRFSGRQFSNSRSEMNVSTLELGDSALYLCASSSGSRSGEQFFGPGTRLTVL.

The chain uses TRBV6-6 and TRBJ2-5; 12 bases map to TRBD2. V dropped 6 bases and J dropped 3; count of bases not matched to a gene: 2. CDR3 size: 14 residues. Germline CDR1 reads MNHNY; CDR2 reads SVGAGI (reference sequence). This CDR3 reads CASRPSGGEETQYF. CDR3 DNA sequence: TGTGCCAGCAGGCCTAGCGGGGGGGAAGAGACCCAGTACTTC.